This T cell receptor (beta chain) was recovered during a study of CD8+CD57+ T cells in acquired aplastic anemia. Study at large: Sorted CD4+ and CD8+ cells yielded around 3 ug of DNA on average.

General study points: No significant patient-versus-control difference appeared in CD8+ Simpson's diversity. Patients and controls turned out to have roughly 29 CD8+ CDR3 sequences in common.

The sequenced patients had an expansion of CD8+CD57+ cells seen by flow cytometry. This clonotype has just a few counts. Antigen: not known. V was trimmed by 6 bases and J by 0 bases, leaving 24 bases between them. The CDR3 loop spans 19 amino acids. CDR3 and TCR beta VDJ profiling relied on genomic DNA as the template. TCRdb passed the reads through MiXCR, listing each CDR3 protein once. The repertoire includes 400,000 to 600,000 distinct CDR3 sequences, approximately 32% of them detected once, and about 0.8% sits in the top ten. The source material was sorted CD4+, CD8+, or CD8+CD57+ T cells (not recorded which) from PBMCs. The V gene is TRBV12-3 or TRBV12-4, the J gene TRBJ1-5; D is perhaps TRBD1 (5 bases). The clonotype originates from a human donor with aplastic anemia. The CDR3 loop is CASSLSRGSTSGSNQPQHF. CDR3 coding DNA: TGTGCCAGCAGCCTATCCCGGGGCAGCACTTCAGGTAGCAATCAGCCCCAGCATTTT.